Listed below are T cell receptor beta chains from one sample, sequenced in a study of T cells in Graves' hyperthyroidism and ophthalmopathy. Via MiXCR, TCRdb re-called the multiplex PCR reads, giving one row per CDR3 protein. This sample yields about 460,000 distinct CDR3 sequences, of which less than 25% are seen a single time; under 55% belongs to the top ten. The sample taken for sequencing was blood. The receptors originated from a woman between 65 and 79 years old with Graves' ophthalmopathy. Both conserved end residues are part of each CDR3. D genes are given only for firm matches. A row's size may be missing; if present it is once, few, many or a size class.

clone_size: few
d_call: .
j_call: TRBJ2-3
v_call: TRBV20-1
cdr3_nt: TGCAGTGCTAGAAGGGGTTCGGATACGCAGTATTTT
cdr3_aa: CSARRGSDTQYF

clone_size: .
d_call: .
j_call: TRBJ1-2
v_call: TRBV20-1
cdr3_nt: TGCAGTGCTGTTACTAACTATGGCTACACCTTC
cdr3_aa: CSAVTNYGYTF

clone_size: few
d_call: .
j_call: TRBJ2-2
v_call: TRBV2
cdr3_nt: TGTGCCAGCAGCCTCGCTAGGTCTTACACCGGGGAGCTGTTTTTT
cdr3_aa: CASSLARSYTGELFF

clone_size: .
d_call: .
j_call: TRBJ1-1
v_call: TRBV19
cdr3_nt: TGTGCCAGTAGTCCTCGTCTTTCCCAACTTATGAACACTGAAGCTTTCTTT
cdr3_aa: CASSPRLSQLMNTEAFF

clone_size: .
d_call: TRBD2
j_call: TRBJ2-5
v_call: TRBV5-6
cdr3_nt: TGTGCCAGCAGCTTCTTCGCTAGCGGGAGAGAGGAGACCCAGTACTTC
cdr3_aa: CASSFFASGREETQYF

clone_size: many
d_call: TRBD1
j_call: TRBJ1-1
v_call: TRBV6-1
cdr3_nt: TGTGCCAGCAGTTGGGGCCGACAGGGGGCTCATCCCAGTGAAGCTTTCTTT
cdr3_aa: CASSWGRQGAHPSEAFF

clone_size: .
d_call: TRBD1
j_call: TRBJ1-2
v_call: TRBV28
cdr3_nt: TGTGCCAGCTCATTCGGCAGGGGGCACTATGGCTACACCTTC
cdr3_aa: CASSFGRGHYGYTF

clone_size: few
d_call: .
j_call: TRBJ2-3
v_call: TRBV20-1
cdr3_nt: TGCAGTGCTAGAGGAGCAGGGACAGATACGCAGTATTTT
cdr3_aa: CSARGAGTDTQYF

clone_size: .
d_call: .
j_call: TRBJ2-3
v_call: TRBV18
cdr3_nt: TGTGCCAGCTCACCATTTCTTCACCCCGAGAGGTATACGCAGTATTTT
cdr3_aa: CASSPFLHPERYTQYF

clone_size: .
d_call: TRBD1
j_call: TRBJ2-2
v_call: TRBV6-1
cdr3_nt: TGTGCCAGCAGAAAAAAACCGGGACAGGGGAACACCGGGGAGCTGTTTTTT
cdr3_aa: CASRKKPGQGNTGELFF

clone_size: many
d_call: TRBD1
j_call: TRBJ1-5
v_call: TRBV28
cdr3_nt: TGTGCCAGCACCCTACAGGGGAGCAATCAGCCCCAGCATTTT
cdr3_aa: CASTLQGSNQPQHF

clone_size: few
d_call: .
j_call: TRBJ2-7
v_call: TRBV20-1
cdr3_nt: TGCAGTGCTAGAGCGTTAGCAGAAAACTACGAGCAGTACTTC
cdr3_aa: CSARALAENYEQYF

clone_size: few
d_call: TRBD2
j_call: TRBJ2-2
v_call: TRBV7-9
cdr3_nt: TGTGCCAGCAGCCAAAAAGCGGGAGCAGGTACCGGGGAGCTGTTTTTT
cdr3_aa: CASSQKAGAGTGELFF

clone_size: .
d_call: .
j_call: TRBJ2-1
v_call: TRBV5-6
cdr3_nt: TGTGCCAGCAGCCTAGGACTCGCCCGCGATGAGCAGTTCTTC
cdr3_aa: CASSLGLARDEQFF

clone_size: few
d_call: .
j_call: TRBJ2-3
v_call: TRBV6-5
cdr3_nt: TGTGCCAGCAGTTCGGGTGTTGGCGCAGATACGCAGTATTTT
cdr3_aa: CASSSGVGADTQYF

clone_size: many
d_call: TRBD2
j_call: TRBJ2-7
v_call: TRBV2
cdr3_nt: TGTGCCAGCAGACGAACTAGCGGGAGCGGGTACGAGCAGTACTTC
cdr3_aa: CASRRTSGSGYEQYF

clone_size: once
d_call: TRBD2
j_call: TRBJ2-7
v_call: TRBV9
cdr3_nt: TGTGCCAGCAGCGCAATAGCGGGAGGGCCCTACGAGCAGTACTTC
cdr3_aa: CASSAIAGGPYEQYF

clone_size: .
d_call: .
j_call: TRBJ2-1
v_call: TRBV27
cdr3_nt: TGTGCCAGCTCTAGTTGGGATGAGCAGTTCTTC
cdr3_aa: CASSSWDEQFF

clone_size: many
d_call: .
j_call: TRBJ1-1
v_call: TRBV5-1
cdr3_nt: TGCGCCAGCAGCTTCTCACAGGGTGCTGAAGCTTTCTTT
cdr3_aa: CASSFSQGAEAFF

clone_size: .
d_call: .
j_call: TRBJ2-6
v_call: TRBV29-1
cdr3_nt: TGCAGCGCGTTCTCTGGGGCCAACGTCCTGACTTTC
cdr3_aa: CSAFSGANVLTF

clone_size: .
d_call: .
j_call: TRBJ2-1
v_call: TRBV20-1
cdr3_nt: TGCAGTGCTAGTGCTCCTCCGGGACAAGGCTACAATGAGCAGTTCTTC
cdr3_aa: CSASAPPGQGYNEQFF

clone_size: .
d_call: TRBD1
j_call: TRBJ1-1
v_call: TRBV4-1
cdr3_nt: TGCGCCAGCAGCCAAGGACGAGACAGGGGAGGCTCTGAAGCTTTCTTT
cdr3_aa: CASSQGRDRGGSEAFF

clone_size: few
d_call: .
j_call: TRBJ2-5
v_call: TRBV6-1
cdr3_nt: TGTGCCAGCGGGTCCCAAGAGACCCAGTACTTC
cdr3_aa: CASGSQETQYF

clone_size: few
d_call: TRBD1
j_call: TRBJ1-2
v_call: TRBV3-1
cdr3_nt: TGTGCCAGCAAAGGACAGGGAACGGGTGGCTACACCTTC
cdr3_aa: CASKGQGTGGYTF

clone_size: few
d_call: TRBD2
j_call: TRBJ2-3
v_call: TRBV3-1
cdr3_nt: TGTGCCAGCAGTCATAGCGGGAGTGCAGATACGCAGTATTTT
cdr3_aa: CASSHSGSADTQYF

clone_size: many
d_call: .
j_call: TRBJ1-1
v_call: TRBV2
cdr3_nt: TGTGCCAGTCGCTGGGGCGTGAACACTGAAGCTTTCTTT
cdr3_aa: CASRWGVNTEAFF